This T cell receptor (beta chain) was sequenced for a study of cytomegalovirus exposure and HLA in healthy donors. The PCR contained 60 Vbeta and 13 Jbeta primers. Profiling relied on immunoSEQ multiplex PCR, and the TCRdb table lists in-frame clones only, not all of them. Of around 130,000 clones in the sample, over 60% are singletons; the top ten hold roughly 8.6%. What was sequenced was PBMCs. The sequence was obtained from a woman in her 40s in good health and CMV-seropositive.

The CDR3 region has the DNA TGTGCCAGTCGAGCCGGGACTAGCTCCTACGAGCAGTACTTC. Amino acids: CASRAGTSSYEQYF. The chain couples TRBV19 to TRBJ2-7; 8 bases align to TRBD2. Germline values: CDR1 LNHDA, CDR2 SQIVND (reference sequence). V shed 8 bases and J 0 bases; nucleotides not matched to a gene: 6. The CDR3 is made up of 14 amino acids.